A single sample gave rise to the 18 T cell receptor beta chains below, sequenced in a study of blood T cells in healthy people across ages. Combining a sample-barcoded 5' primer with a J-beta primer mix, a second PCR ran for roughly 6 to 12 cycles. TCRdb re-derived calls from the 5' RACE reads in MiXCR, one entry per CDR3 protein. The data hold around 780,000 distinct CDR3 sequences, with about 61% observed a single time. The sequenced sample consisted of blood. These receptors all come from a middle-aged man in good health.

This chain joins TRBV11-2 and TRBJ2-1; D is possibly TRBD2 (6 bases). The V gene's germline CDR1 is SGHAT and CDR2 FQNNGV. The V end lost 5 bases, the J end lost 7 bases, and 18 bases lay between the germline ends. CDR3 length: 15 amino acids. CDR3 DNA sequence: TGTGCCAGCAGCCTAAGGACTATTGGCAGGAATGAGCAGTTCTTC. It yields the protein CASSLRTIGRNEQFF.

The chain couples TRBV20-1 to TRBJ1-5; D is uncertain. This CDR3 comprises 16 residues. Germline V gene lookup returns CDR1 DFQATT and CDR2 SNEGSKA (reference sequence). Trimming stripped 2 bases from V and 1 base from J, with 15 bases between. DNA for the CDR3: TGCAGTGCTAGATTCGGAGGGTGGCGGAGCAATCAGCCCCAGCATTTT. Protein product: CSARFGGWRSNQPQHF.

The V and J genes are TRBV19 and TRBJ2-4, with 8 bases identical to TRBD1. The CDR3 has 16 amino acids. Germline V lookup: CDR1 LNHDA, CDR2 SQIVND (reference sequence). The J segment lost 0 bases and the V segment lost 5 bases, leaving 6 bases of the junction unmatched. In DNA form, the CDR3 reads TGTGCCAGTAGTGGGCAGGGGGCGGCAGCCAAAAACATTCAGTACTTC. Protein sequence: CASSGQGAAAKNIQYF. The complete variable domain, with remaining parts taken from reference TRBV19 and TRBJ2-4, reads DGGITQSPKYLFRKEGQNVTLSCEQNLNHDAMYWYRQDPGQGLRLIYYSQIVNDFQKGDIAEGYSVSREKKESFPLTVTSAQKNPTAFYLCASSGQGAAAKNIQYFGAGTRLSVL.

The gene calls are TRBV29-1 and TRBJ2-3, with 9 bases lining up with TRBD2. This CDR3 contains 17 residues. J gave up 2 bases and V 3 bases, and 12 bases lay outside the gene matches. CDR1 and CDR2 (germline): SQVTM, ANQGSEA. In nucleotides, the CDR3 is TGCAGCGTTGACCGGGGGGAAGCGGGAGGAACCACAGATACGCAGTATTTT. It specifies CSVDRGEAGGTTDTQYF.

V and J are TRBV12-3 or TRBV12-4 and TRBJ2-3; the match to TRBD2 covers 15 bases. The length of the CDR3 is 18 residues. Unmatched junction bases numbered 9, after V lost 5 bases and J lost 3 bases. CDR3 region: CASSPYGTSGGKTDTQYF. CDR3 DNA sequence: TGTGCCAGCAGTCCGTACGGGACTAGCGGGGGGAAAACAGATACGCAGTATTTT.

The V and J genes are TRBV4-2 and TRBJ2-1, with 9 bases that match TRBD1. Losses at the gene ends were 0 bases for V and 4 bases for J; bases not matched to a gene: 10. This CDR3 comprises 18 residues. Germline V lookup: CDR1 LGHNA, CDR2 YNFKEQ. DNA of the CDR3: TGTGCCAGCAGCCAAGAAGGACAGGGGAAACTGGGGTACAATGAGCAGTTCTTC. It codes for CASSQEGQGKLGYNEQFF.

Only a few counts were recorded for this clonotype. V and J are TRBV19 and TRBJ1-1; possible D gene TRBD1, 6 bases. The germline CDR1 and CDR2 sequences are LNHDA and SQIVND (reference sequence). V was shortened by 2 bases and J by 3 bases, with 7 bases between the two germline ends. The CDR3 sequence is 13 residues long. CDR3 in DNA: TGTGCCAGTAGTATAAAGGGGGACACTGAAGCTTTCTTT. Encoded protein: CASSIKGDTEAFF.

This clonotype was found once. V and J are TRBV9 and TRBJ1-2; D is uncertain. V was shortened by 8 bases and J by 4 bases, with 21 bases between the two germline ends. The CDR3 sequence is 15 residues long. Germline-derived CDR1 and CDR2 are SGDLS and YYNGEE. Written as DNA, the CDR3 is TGTGCCAGTTCACGGCCCGAGGGAGGCGGCTATGGCTACACCTTC. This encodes CASSRPEGGGYGYTF.

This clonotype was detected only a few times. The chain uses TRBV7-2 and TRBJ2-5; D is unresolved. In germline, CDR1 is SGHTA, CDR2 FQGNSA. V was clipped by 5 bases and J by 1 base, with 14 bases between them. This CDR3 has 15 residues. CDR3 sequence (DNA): TGTGCCAGCAGCCCTATCGGCCTAAGCCAAGAGACCCAGTACTTC. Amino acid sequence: CASSPIGLSQETQYF.

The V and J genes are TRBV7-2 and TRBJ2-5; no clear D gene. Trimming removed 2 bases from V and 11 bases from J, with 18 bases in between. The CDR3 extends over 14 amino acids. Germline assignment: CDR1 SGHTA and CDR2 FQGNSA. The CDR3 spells CASSLTSTTREQYF. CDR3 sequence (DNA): TGTGCCAGCAGCTTAACTTCCACAACCAGAGAGCAGTACTTC.

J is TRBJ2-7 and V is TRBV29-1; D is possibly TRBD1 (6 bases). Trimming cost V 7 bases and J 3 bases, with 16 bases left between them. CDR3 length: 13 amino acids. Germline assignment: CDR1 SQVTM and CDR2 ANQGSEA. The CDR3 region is CSGGIGGGYEQYF. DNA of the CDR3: TGCAGCGGGGGGATAGGGGGTGGCTACGAGCAGTACTTC.

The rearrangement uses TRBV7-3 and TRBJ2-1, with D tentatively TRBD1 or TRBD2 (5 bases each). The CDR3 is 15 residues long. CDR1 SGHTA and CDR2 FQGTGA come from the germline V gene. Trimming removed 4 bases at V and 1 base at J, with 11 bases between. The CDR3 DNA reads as TGTGCCAGCAGCTCCCAGGGACCATCCTACAATGAGCAGTTCTTC. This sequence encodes CASSSQGPSYNEQFF. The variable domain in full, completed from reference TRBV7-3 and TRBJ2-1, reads GAGVSQTPSNKVTEKGKYVELRCDPISGHTALYWYRQSLGQGPEFLIYFQGTGAADDSGLPNDRFFAVRPEGSVSTLKIQRTERGDSAVYLCASSSQGPSYNEQFFGPGTRLTVL.

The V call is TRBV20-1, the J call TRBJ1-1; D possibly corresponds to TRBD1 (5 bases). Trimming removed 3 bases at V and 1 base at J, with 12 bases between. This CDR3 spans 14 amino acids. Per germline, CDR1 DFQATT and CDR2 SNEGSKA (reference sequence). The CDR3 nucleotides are TGCAGTGCTAGTTTTGGTCAGGGGAACACTGAAGCTTTCTTT. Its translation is CSASFGQGNTEAFF.

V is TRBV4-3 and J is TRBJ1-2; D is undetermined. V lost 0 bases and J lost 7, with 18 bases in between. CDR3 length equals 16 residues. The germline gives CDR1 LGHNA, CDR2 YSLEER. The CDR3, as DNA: TGCGCCAGCAGCCAAGATCGGGAGGCCAGCTGGCGTGGCTACACCTTC. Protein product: CASSQDREASWRGYTF.

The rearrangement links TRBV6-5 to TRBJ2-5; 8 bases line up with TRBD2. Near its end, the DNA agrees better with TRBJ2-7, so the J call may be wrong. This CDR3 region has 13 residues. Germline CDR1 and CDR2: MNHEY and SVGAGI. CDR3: CASTPGLVAEQYF. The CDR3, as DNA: TGTGCCAGCACCCCGGGACTAGTCGCCGAGCAGTACTTC.

The CDR3 is CASWGELAGESSYNEQFF. The DNA for the CDR3 is TGTGCCAGCTGGGGGGAACTAGCGGGTGAGAGCTCCTACAATGAGCAGTTCTTC. The chain joins TRBV21-1 to TRBJ2-1; TRBD2, the table's D call, was not compared with the DNA. TRBV21-1 is marked as a pseudogene. The CDR3 consists of 18 residues.

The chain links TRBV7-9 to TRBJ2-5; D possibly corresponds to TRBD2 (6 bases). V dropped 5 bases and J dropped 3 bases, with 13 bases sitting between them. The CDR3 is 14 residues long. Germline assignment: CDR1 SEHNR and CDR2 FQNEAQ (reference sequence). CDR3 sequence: CASSPPREKETQYF. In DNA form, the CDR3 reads TGTGCCAGCAGCCCCCCGCGGGAAAAAGAGACCCAGTACTTC.

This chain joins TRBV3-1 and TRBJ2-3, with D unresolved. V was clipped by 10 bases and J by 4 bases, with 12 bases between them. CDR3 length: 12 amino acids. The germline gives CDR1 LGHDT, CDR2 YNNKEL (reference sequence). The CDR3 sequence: CATLSSADTQYF. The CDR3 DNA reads TGTGCCACCCTTTCATCCGCAGATACGCAGTATTTT.